This entry is about one T cell receptor (beta chain). The CDR3 length is 13 residues. The germline gives CDR1 MNHEY, CDR2 SMNVEV (reference sequence). The V gene lost 3 bases and the J gene lost 4 bases, with 10 bases spanning the gap. The data were produced by immunoSEQ multiplex PCR, yet TCRdb's version contains in-frame clones alone and is incomplete. The data show approximately 15,000 clones, under 85% seen once. The data originate from a study of sequential checkpoint blockade in melanoma. As for the study in general: After both sequences, patients received maintenance nivolumab.

Indicated treatment: randomized to nivolumab then ipilimumab (arm A) or the reverse (arm B). PBMC sorting kept live CD3+CD8+ cells without CD19 or CD56. The rearrangement links TRBV27 to TRBJ2-7, with D possibly TRBD1 on 5 matching bases. The sequenced sample was CD8+ T cells sorted from blood (inferred from file names), obtained from a patient given nivolumab and ipilimumab in sequence. This TCR derives from a human donor with melanoma. The CDR3: CASSLGRIYEQYF. In DNA form, the CDR3 reads TGTGCCAGCAGTTTGGGGCGGATTTACGAGCAGTACTTC.